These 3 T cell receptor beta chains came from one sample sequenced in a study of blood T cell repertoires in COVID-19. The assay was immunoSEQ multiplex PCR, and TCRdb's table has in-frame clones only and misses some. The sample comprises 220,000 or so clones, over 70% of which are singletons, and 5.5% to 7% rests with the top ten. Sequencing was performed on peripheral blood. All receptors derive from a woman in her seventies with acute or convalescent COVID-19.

The CDR3 is CASSYEPMGAGEKLFF. CDR3 nucleotide sequence: TGTGCCAGCAGTTACGAGCCGATGGGGGCGGGTGAAAAACTGTTTTTT. The V call is TRBV6-5, the J call TRBJ1-4, with D perhaps matching TRBD1 (6 bases). The CDR3 loop spans 16 amino acids. The V gene's germline CDR1 is MNHEY and CDR2 SVGAGI. V lost 2 bases to trimming and J lost 7 bases, with 17 bases between them.

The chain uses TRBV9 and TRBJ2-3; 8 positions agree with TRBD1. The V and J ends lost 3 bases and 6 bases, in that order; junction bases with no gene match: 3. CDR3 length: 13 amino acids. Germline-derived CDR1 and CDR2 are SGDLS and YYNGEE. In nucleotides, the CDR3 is TGTGCCAGCAGCGCAGGGGGCGGTGATACGCAGTATTTT. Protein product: CASSAGGGDTQYF. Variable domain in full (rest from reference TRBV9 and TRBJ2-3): DSGVTQTPKHLITATGQRVTLRCSPRSGDLSVYWYQQSLDQGLQFLIQYYNGEERAKGNILERFSAQQFPDLHSELNLSSLELGDSALYFCASSAGGGDTQYFGPGTRLTVL.

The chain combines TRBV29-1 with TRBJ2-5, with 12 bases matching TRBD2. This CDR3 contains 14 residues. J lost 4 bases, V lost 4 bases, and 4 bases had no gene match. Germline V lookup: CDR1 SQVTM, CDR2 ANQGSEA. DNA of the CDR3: TGCAGCGTTGGACTAGCGGGAGAGGCAGAGACCCAGTACTTC. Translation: CSVGLAGEAETQYF.